This T cell receptor (beta chain) comes out of a study of T cells in Graves' hyperthyroidism and ophthalmopathy. Study context: Once the initial diagnosis was made, peripheral blood was obtained before any treatment.

This clonotype was detected many times. Those with hyperthyroidism were 18 to 65 years old, newly diagnosed, and ill for under 2 months. Patients were excluded because of uncontrolled infection, other autoimmune disease, pregnancy or lactation. Clinical symptoms, serum thyroxine and TRAb, thyroid ultrasound and orbital computed tomography were used for the diagnoses. The V gene's germline CDR1 is SGHAT and CDR2 FQNNGV. The CDR3 length is 11 residues. V was trimmed by 5 bases and J by 9 bases, leaving 11 bases between them. Amplification of TCR beta CDR3 regions used RNA as the template. The HTBI set primed first-round TCR CDR3 RT-PCR. Each CDR3 protein gets one entry after TCRdb re-called the multiplex PCR reads with MiXCR. The sample has under 350,000 distinct CDR3 sequences, 13% seen once.

The chain joins TRBV11-2 to TRBJ2-7; D is perhaps TRBD1 (6 bases). The clonotype originates from a woman aged 25 to 39 with Graves' hyperthyroidism that later progressed to Graves' ophthalmopathy. Source material: blood. This CDR3 is CASSIPTGQYF. CDR3 bases: TGTGCCAGCAGCATACCGACAGGGCAGTACTTC.